This T cell receptor beta chain was recovered during a study of T cells in Graves' hyperthyroidism and ophthalmopathy. General study points: Most thyroid clonotypes that were expanded above 0.001 also turned up in blood.

In the case of this clonotype: Its target is unknown.

No ophthalmopathy progression within 18 months constituted stable Graves' hyperthyroidism. It was RNA transcripts that yielded the amplified TCR beta CDR3 regions. When the TCR CDR3 underwent first-round RT-PCR, the HTBI primer set was used. Via MiXCR, TCRdb re-called the multiplex PCR reads, giving one row per CDR3 protein. The sample holds 95,000 to 110,000 distinct CDR3 sequences, approximately 15% seen once. This CDR3 region has 16 residues. Trimming shortened V by 2 bases and J by 0 bases, and 11 bases separated the two germline ends. CDR1 WSHSY and CDR2 SAAADI come from the germline V gene. What was sequenced was blood. V is TRBV10-2 and J is TRBJ2-1, with D uncertain. This receptor was obtained from a woman aged 45-60 years with Graves' hyperthyroidism. The CDR3 region is CASSEDRESSYNEQFF. CDR3 DNA: TGCGCCAGCAGTGAGGATCGTGAGAGCTCCTACAATGAGCAGTTCTTC.